This T cell receptor (beta chain) was recorded in a study of OX40 agonist ivuxolimab in advanced cancers. As for the study in general: Ivuxolimab was administered intravenously to patients at 0.01 to 10 mg/kg every 2 weeks.

The table came from immunoSEQ multiplex PCR; TCRdb's copy has only in-frame clones and leaves some out. Seen here are approximately 50,000 clones, roughly nine tenths observed once, and the top ten hold around 0.8%. CDR3 size: 17 residues. J gave up 4 bases and V 5 bases, and 8 bases lay outside the gene matches. Germline-derived CDR1 and CDR2 are LNHDA and SQIVND (reference sequence). The material was CD4+ or CD8+ T cells sorted from blood, obtained in a trial of the OX40 agonist ivuxolimab. This chain connects TRBV19 to TRBJ2-2; 12 positions match TRBD2. This receptor was taken from an adult with an advanced solid tumor such as melanoma, head and neck, liver or kidney cancer. The CDR3 sequence is CASSSRTSGVRTGELFF. The DNA for the CDR3 is TGTGCCAGTAGTTCCCGGACTAGCGGGGTGCGCACCGGGGAGCTGTTTTTT. The whole variable domain, filled in from reference TRBV19 and TRBJ2-2, reads DGGITQSPKYLFRKEGQNVTLSCEQNLNHDAMYWYRQDPGQGLRLIYYSQIVNDFQKGDIAEGYSVSREKKESFPLTVTSAQKNPTAFYLCASSSRTSGVRTGELFFGEGSRLTVL.